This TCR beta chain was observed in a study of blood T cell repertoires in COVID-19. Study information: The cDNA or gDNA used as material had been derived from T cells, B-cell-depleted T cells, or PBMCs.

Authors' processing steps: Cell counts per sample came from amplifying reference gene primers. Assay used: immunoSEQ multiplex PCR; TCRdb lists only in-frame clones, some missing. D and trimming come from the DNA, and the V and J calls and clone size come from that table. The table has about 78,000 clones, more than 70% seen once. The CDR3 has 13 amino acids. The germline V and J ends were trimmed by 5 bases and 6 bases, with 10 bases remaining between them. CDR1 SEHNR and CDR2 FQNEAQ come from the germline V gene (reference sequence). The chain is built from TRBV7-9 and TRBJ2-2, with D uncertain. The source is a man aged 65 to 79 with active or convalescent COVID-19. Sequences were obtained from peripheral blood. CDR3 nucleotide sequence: TGTGCCAGCAGCCCAGTGGTTGCCGGGGAGCTGTTTTTT. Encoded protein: CASSPVVAGELFF.